A selection of T cell receptor beta chains follows, all from one sample in a study of OX40 agonist ivuxolimab in advanced cancers. The method was immunoSEQ multiplex PCR; TCRdb's version includes in-frame clones alone and lacks a portion of them. The table lists over 65,000 clones, approximately 86% of them singletons, with 6.5% in the top ten. This specimen was CD4+ or CD8+ T cells sorted from blood, taken in a trial of the OX40 agonist ivuxolimab. These receptors were obtained from an adult with an advanced solid tumor such as melanoma, head and neck, liver or kidney cancer. Both conserved end residues are part of each CDR3. Each record gives: D gene, J gene, clone size, V gene, CDR3 DNA, CDR3 protein. A D gene is named only where the DNA matches it firmly. Clone size, where shown, is once, few, many, or a class for clones that have expanded.

TRBD2 | TRBJ2-1 | - | TRBV5-1 | TGCGCCAGCAGCTTGTTATCTAGCGGGACCCCCAATGAGCAGTTCTTC | CASSLLSSGTPNEQFF
TRBD1 | TRBJ1-3 | - | TRBV27 | TGTGCCAGCAGTCGAATCTTAAGACAGGGCCCTGGAAACACCATATATTTT | CASSRILRQGPGNTIYF
TRBD2 | TRBJ2-5 | - | TRBV18 | TGTGCCAGCTCTATTAGCGGGGCTCAAGAGACCCAGTACTTC | CASSISGAQETQYF
TRBD2 | TRBJ2-1 | - | TRBV4-1 | TGCGCCAGCAGCTCCGTAGCGGGAGGGCCGAATGAGCAGTTCTTC | CASSSVAGGPNEQFF
TRBD1 | TRBJ1-5 | - | TRBV5-5 | TGTGCCAGCAGCTTGTTTACAGGGGACGCTCAGCCCCAGCATTTT | CASSLFTGDAQPQHF
- | TRBJ1-1 | - | TRBV4-2 | TGTGCCAGCAGCCAAGAAAGATTTTCGGGTGAAGCTTTCTTT | CASSQERFSGEAFF
TRBD2 | TRBJ2-1 | - | TRBV7-2 | TGTGCCAGCAGCCCATACCCGGGGGGGACCTACAATGAGCAGTTCTTC | CASSPYPGGTYNEQFF
TRBD1 | TRBJ2-5 | - | TRBV9 | TGTGCCAGCAGCGTAGATACAGGGGGCGGGGAGACCCAGTACTTC | CASSVDTGGGETQYF
- | TRBJ1-1 | - | TRBV6-5 | TGTGCCAGCAGCCGCCGGGACACTGAAGCTTTCTTT | CASSRRDTEAFF
- | TRBJ2-5 | - | TRBV5-1 | TGCGCCAGCAGCTTAAGGACCCAAGAGACCCAGTACTTC | CASSLRTQETQYF
- | TRBJ2-1 | - | TRBV4-3 | TGCGCCAGCAGCCAAGGTTGGGGGGCTGGCTCCTACAATGAGCAGTTCTTC | CASSQGWGAGSYNEQFF
TRBD1 | TRBJ2-7 | - | TRBV7-2 | TGTGCCAGCAGCAATCCCGGGACAGGGGGCGAGCAGTACTTC | CASSNPGTGGEQYF
TRBD1 | TRBJ2-7 | - | TRBV27 | TGTGCCAGCAGTTTACGGAATGCCCCGACAGGGTATGGCTACGAGCAGTACTTC | CASSLRNAPTGYGYEQYF
TRBD1 | TRBJ1-1 | - | TRBV13 | TGTGCCAGCAGCAACTTGGCCAAGACAGGGATAGGGAACACTGAAGCTTTCTTT | CASSNLAKTGIGNTEAFF
- | TRBJ2-5 | - | TRBV5-1 | TGCGCCAGCAGCTTGCAGGACAGAGTACAAGAGACCCAGTACTTC | CASSLQDRVQETQYF
- | TRBJ1-1 | - | TRBV11-2 | TGTGCCAGCAGCTTAGGGAAAGGGGCCACTGAAGCTTTCTTT | CASSLGKGATEAFF
- | TRBJ2-1 | - | TRBV30 | TGTGCCTGGAGTGTACTACTCCACAATGAGCAGTTCTTC | CAWSVLLHNEQFF
- | TRBJ1-2 | - | TRBV18 | TGTGCCAGCTCACCAGCGGGAGGAGGGAACTATGGCTACACCTTC | CASSPAGGGNYGYTF
TRBD1 | TRBJ1-2 | - | TRBV5-4 | TGTGCCAGCAGCTTGGGACAGGGCAACTATGGCTACACCTTC | CASSLGQGNYGYTF
TRBD2 | TRBJ2-1 | - | TRBV11-3 | TGTGCCAGCAGCTTCGTCGGGAGCGGGGGGCCGTTCTTC | CASSFVGSGGPFF
TRBD2 | TRBJ2-5 | - | TRBV18 | TGTGCCAGCTCACCAACTAGCGGGAAGGGGGCGGAGACCCAGTACTTC | CASSPTSGKGAETQYF
- | TRBJ1-2 | - | TRBV16 | TGTGCCAGCAGCCTGACAGAAAACTATGGCTACACCTTC | CASSLTENYGYTF
TRBD2 | TRBJ2-1 | - | TRBV7-8 | TGTGCCAGCAGCCCAGGGGCGCTAGCGGGGGACTACAATGAGCAGTTCTTC | CASSPGALAGDYNEQFF
- | TRBJ2-7 | - | TRBV6-5 | TGTGCCAGCAGTTACTCGCCCAGATACTTCTACGAGCAGTACTTC | CASSYSPRYFYEQYF
TRBD2 | TRBJ2-3 | - | TRBV6-1 | TGTGCCAGCAGTGAAGGATGGGGGGGTAGCACAGATACGCAGTATTTT | CASSEGWGGSTDTQYF
TRBD2 | TRBJ2-5 | - | TRBV30 | TGTGCCTGGAGTATGACGGGAGGGCCGCAAGAGACCCAGTACTTC | CAWSMTGGPQETQYF
TRBD2 | TRBJ2-2 | few | TRBV15 | TGTGCCACCAGCAGAGGTGGGACTAGCGGGTCTCCCGGGGAGCTGTTTTTT | CATSRGGTSGSPGELFF
- | TRBJ2-7 | - | TRBV6-1 | TGTGCCAGCAGTCCTCGGCGGCGCGAGCAGTACTTC | CASSPRRREQYF
- | TRBJ2-7 | few | TRBV18 | TGTGCCAGCTCACTCGAGCCGTACGAGCAGTACTTC | CASSLEPYEQYF
TRBD1 | TRBJ1-6 | - | TRBV30 | TGTGCCTGGAACCAGGGGGCGAAATCACCCCTCCACTTT | CAWNQGAKSPLHF
- | TRBJ2-3 | once | TRBV27 | TGTGCCAGCAGAAAGGGTTTGGATACGCAGTATTTT | CASRKGLDTQYF
TRBD1 | TRBJ2-5 | - | TRBV29-1 | TGCAGCGTCGCTACCGGGACAGGGAACCAAGAGACCCAGTACTTC | CSVATGTGNQETQYF
TRBD2 | TRBJ2-5 | - | TRBV19 | TGTGCCAGTAGTGCGGGAGCTCAAGAGACCCAGTACTTC | CASSAGAQETQYF
- | TRBJ2-3 | - | TRBV5-1 | TGCGCCAGCAAGGACAGTACTAGCACAGATACGCAGTATTTT | CASKDSTSTDTQYF
TRBD2 | TRBJ2-7 | - | TRBV19 | TGTGCCAGTAGTATCGGACTAGCGGGAGTTTCCTACGAGCAGTACTTC | CASSIGLAGVSYEQYF
TRBD1 | TRBJ2-1 | - | TRBV7-8 | TGTGCCAGCAGCTCGAACAGGGGTTCCTACAATGAGCAGTTCTTC | CASSSNRGSYNEQFF
- | TRBJ2-1 | - | TRBV2 | TGTGCCAGCAGACCGGGAGTGGGGGTTTGGGAGCAGTTCTTC | CASRPGVGVWEQFF